These 7 T cell receptor beta chains share one sample of origin, sequenced in a study of beta chain features in type 1 diabetes. The whole isolated RNA underwent reverse transcription, so sequencing captured expressed TCRB transcripts. Profiled with immunoSEQ multiplex PCR; TCRdb holds only in-frame clones, not every one. Of 250,000 to 400,000 clones in the sample, around 15% were seen once. The sequenced sample consisted of central memory CD4+ T cells from blood. Receptor source: a man aged 25 to 40 in good health.

This sequence joins TRBV10-3 and TRBJ2-5; D is perhaps TRBD2 (6 bases). This CDR3 has 14 residues. Trimming shortened V by 6 bases and J by 5 bases, and 16 bases separated the two germline ends. CDR1 and CDR2 (germline): ENHRY, SYGVKD. CDR3 protein: CAISRDFGEETQYF. Written as DNA, the CDR3 is TGTGCCATCAGCCGGGACTTTGGGGAGGAGACCCAGTACTTC.

The chain couples TRBV19 to TRBJ2-5; D is unresolved. Germline-derived CDR1 and CDR2 are LNHDA and SQIVND (reference sequence). V was pared by 5 bases and J by 4 bases, with 11 bases between. The CDR3 length is 13 residues. The CDR3 nucleotides read TGTGCCAGTAGTCCCGGGTCCGTAGAGACCCAGTACTTC. It is translated as CASSPGSVETQYF.

This chain connects TRBV27 to TRBJ1-1, with a tentative D call TRBD1 (5 bases). Germline CDR1 reads MNHEY; CDR2 reads SMNVEV (reference sequence). The CDR3 runs to 13 residues. Trimming took off 6 bases at V and 8 bases at J, with 16 bases between the two ends. Here the CDR3 reads CASRSGDWKEAFF. The CDR3 nucleotides are TGTGCCAGCAGATCTGGGGACTGGAAGGAAGCTTTCTTT.

CDR3 in amino acids: CASSETGRRDIQYF. In DNA form, the CDR3 reads TGTGCCAGCAGTGAGACAGGGAGACGTGACATTCAGTACTTC. The chain recombines TRBV6-1 with TRBJ2-4; 7 nucleotides line up with TRBD1. From germline, CDR1 is MNHNS and CDR2 SASEGT. The CDR3 consists of 14 residues. V trimming: 3 bases; J trimming: 8 bases; junction bases outside the gene matches: 7.

The V and J genes are TRBV6-1 and TRBJ1-1, with TRBD1 as a possible D gene (6 bases). Trimming removed 0 bases from V and 5 bases from J, with 22 bases in between. From germline, CDR1 is MNHNS and CDR2 SASEGT. The CDR3 runs 18 residues. The CDR3 DNA sequence: TGTGCCAGCAGTGAAGCGCCGGGGGGCGCGAAGAGTGGTACTGAAGCTTTCTTT. Translated, it gives CASSEAPGGAKSGTEAFF.

There are a few counts of this clone. A much larger clone lies a single base off, so this may be a read error. The chain employs TRBV5-2 and TRBJ2-5; the table's D call, TRBD2, was not checked against the DNA. TRBV5-2 is assigned pseudogene status. The CDR3 has 17 residues. The CDR3 region is CASSRGSSGGAKETQYF. CDR3 nucleotide sequence: TGTGCCAGCAGCCGCGGGTCCTCCGGGGGGGCTAAAGAGACCCAGTACTTC.

V and J are TRBV12-5 and TRBJ2-1; no clear D gene. The V end was cut by 1 base, the J end by 7 bases, with 8 bases between. From germline, CDR1 is LGHNT and CDR2 FRNRAP. CDR3 length equals 13 residues. The CDR3 bases are TGTGCTAGTGGTTTGGCCCTGGGGAATGAGCAGTTCTTC. This codes for CASGLALGNEQFF.